A selection of T cell receptor beta chains follows, all from one sample in a study of shared clonotypes between healthy human individuals. Profiling relied on immunoSEQ multiplex PCR, and the TCRdb table lists in-frame clones only, not all of them. The sample contains a few hundred thousand clones, approximately 65% of which appear only once. The specimen was memory CD4+ T cells sorted from blood. The receptors stem from a man aged 25 to 45 in good health. Both conserved end residues are part of each CDR3. The order of the fields is clone size, D gene, V gene, J gene, CDR3 protein, CDR3 DNA. A D gene is named only where the DNA matches it firmly. Size is stated for part of the rows, as once, few or many counts, or as a class when the clone is expanded.

NA	TRBD1	TRBV18	TRBJ2-5	CASSPKDRGSETQYF	TGTGCCAGCTCACCGAAAGACAGGGGGTCGGAGACCCAGTACTTC
once	NA	TRBV7-9	TRBJ1-1	CASSLEGLIRDTEAFF	TGTGCCAGCAGCTTAGAAGGCCTCATAAGGGACACTGAAGCTTTCTTT
NA	NA	TRBV11-2	TRBJ2-5	CASSLVGSETQYF	TGTGCCAGCAGCTTAGTCGGGAGTGAGACCCAGTACTTC
NA	NA	TRBV6-5	TRBJ2-7	CASSYSISPSYEQYF	TGTGCCAGCAGTTACTCGATTAGTCCCTCCTACGAGCAGTACTTC
NA	TRBD2	TRBV9	TRBJ2-1	CASRVSSGDNEQFF	TGTGCCAGCAGAGTTTCTAGCGGGGACAATGAGCAGTTCTTC
NA	NA	TRBV5-5	TRBJ1-3	CASSLESAGNTIYF	TGTGCCAGCAGCTTGGAGTCAGCTGGAAACACCATATATTTT
few	NA	TRBV9	TRBJ1-1	CASSVGTQVGDTEAFF	TGTGCCAGCAGCGTAGGGACACAGGTAGGGGACACTGAAGCTTTCTTT
NA	NA	TRBV10-1	TRBJ2-1	CASSESLGAYEQFF	TGCGCCAGCAGTGAGTCATTGGGGGCCTATGAGCAGTTCTTC
NA	NA	TRBV9	TRBJ2-3	CASSVGRSSDTQYF	TGTGCCAGCAGCGTGGGGAGATCCTCGGATACGCAGTATTTT
NA	TRBD1	TRBV6-5	TRBJ2-2	CASRSGQGNTGELFF	TGTGCCAGCAGGAGTGGACAGGGGAACACCGGGGAGCTGTTTTTT
few	NA	TRBV5-4	TRBJ2-3	CASSEPSKAQYF	TGTGCCAGCAGCGAGCCTAGCAAGGCGCAGTATTTT
few	NA	TRBV5-1	TRBJ2-1	CASSLVLALTEQFF	TGCGCCAGCAGCTTGGTCCTAGCCCTCACTGAGCAGTTCTTC
NA	NA	TRBV29-1	TRBJ2-7	CSGALGAREQYF	TGCAGCGGGGCATTGGGGGCGCGGGAGCAGTACTTC
few	NA	TRBV10-3	TRBJ2-1	CAISDPRQANEQFF	TGTGCCATCAGTGACCCAAGACAGGCCAATGAGCAGTTCTTC
few	TRBD2	TRBV27	TRBJ2-7	CATSTSGFYEQYF	TGTGCCACCTCGACTAGCGGGTTCTACGAGCAGTACTTC
NA	NA	TRBV2	TRBJ2-1	CASSESRLGSYNEQFF	TGTGCCAGCAGTGAATCCCGACTCGGTTCCTACAATGAGCAGTTCTTC
NA	TRBD1	TRBV20-1	TRBJ1-2	CSATTGDGYTF	TGCAGTGCTACGACAGGGGATGGCTACACCTTC
NA	TRBD1	TRBV7-9	TRBJ2-5	CASSGGQTYQETQYF	TGTGCCAGCAGCGGGGGACAGACGTACCAAGAGACCCAGTACTTC
NA	TRBD1	TRBV28	TRBJ1-2	CAVRTGPQGYTF	TGTGCCGTCCGGACAGGGCCGCAAGGCTACACCTTC
NA	NA	TRBV28	TRBJ1-2	CASSLTSPYGYTF	TGTGCCAGCAGTTTAACTTCCCCCTATGGCTACACCTTC
NA	NA	TRBV10-3	TRBJ1-1	CAISEGAEAVGKAFF	TGTGCCATCAGTGAAGGAGCTGAGGCAGTCGGGAAAGCTTTCTTT
once	TRBD1	TRBV30	TRBJ2-2	CAHRTGGFGELFF	TGTGCCCATCGGACAGGGGGCTTCGGGGAGCTGTTTTTT
few	TRBD1	TRBV7-2	TRBJ2-7	CASSLNPGGFNEQYF	TGTGCCAGCAGCTTGAATCCAGGGGGCTTCAACGAGCAGTACTTC
NA	TRBD2	TRBV7-8	TRBJ2-7	CASSFPSGGYEQYF	TGTGCCAGCAGCTTTCCAAGCGGGGGCTACGAGCAGTACTTC
NA	NA	TRBV15	TRBJ1-5	CATSRDVHQPQHF	TGTGCCACCAGCAGAGATGTTCATCAGCCCCAGCATTTT
NA	NA	TRBV5-4	TRBJ1-1	CASSLRVDTEAFF	TGTGCCAGCAGCTTGAGGGTGGACACTGAAGCTTTCTTT
NA	NA	TRBV10-3	TRBJ2-7	CAISEVGIIGVEQYF	TGTGCCATCAGTGAGGTAGGGATTATCGGCGTTGAGCAGTACTTC
few	NA	TRBV5-1	TRBJ2-3	CASSPGGGPDTQYF	TGCGCCAGCAGCCCGGGCGGGGGCCCAGATACGCAGTATTTT
many	NA	TRBV18	TRBJ1-5	CASSPQAGDQPQHF	TGTGCCAGCTCACCACAGGCAGGGGATCAGCCCCAGCATTTT
NA	TRBD1	TRBV7-2	TRBJ2-7	CASSFQTGGTYEQYF	TGTGCCAGCAGCTTTCAGACAGGGGGCACCTACGAGCAGTACTTC
few	NA	TRBV5-4	TRBJ2-5	CASSFQDRRVETQYF	TGTGCCAGCAGCTTTCAGGACAGGAGGGTTGAGACCCAGTACTTC
NA	NA	TRBV21-1	TRBJ2-7	CASNRSRTGEIFEQYF	TGTGCCAGCAATCGCTCCAGGACAGGCGAAATATTCGAGCAGTACTTC
NA	TRBD1	TRBV19	TRBJ2-7	CASSFGQGYEQYF	TGTGCCAGTAGTTTTGGACAGGGCTACGAGCAGTACTTC
NA	NA	TRBV20-1	TRBJ2-1	CSGDSPNEQFF	TGCAGTGGGGACTCCCCGAATGAGCAGTTCTTC
NA	NA	TRBV11-2	TRBJ1-1	CASSRPGPATEAFF	TGTGCCAGCAGCCGTCCGGGCCCCGCCACTGAAGCTTTCTTT
NA	NA	TRBV28	TRBJ1-4	CASRPLTGEKLFF	TGTGCCAGCAGGCCTCTCACAGGTGAAAAACTGTTTTTT
NA	TRBD2	TRBV6-5	TRBJ2-7	CASSYSGLAYEQYF	TGTGCCAGCAGTTACTCCGGACTAGCCTACGAGCAGTACTTC
NA	NA	TRBV5-6	TRBJ2-2	CASSSGTNTGELFF	TGTGCCAGCAGCTCTGGGACGAACACCGGGGAGCTGTTTTTT
NA	TRBD1	TRBV10-1	TRBJ2-1	CASSGGPTGWTYNEQFF	TGCGCCAGCAGCGGAGGACCGACAGGGTGGACCTACAATGAGCAGTTCTTC
once	NA	TRBV7-2	TRBJ2-5	CASSLLGGQETQYF	TGTGCCAGCAGCTTACTAGGGGGCCAAGAGACCCAGTACTTC
NA	NA	TRBV6-5	TRBJ2-7	CASSYTGTREQYF	TGTGCCAGCAGTTACACCGGGACTCGGGAGCAGTACTTC
NA	TRBD1	TRBV2	TRBJ2-7	CATLAGTGFYEQYF	TGTGCCACCTTAGCCGGGACAGGGTTTTACGAGCAGTACTTC
NA	TRBD2	TRBV14	TRBJ2-1	CASSQVNLAGHNEQFF	TGTGCCAGCAGCCAAGTAAATCTAGCGGGACACAATGAGCAGTTCTTC
few	NA	TRBV6-4	TRBJ2-5	CASSDSWETQYF	TGTGCCAGCAGTGACTCATGGGAGACCCAGTACTTC
few	NA	TRBV5-1	TRBJ1-2	CASSLGPVTGNGYTF	TGCGCCAGCAGCTTGGGTCCTGTGACAGGAAACGGCTACACCTTC
NA	TRBD1	TRBV10-3	TRBJ1-2	CAIRELGTGRPYGYTF	TGTGCCATCAGAGAACTAGGGACAGGGCGGCCCTATGGCTACACCTTC
NA	NA	TRBV5-5	TRBJ1-4	CASSPSGVRANEKLFF	TGTGCCAGCAGCCCTTCAGGGGTACGAGCTAATGAAAAACTGTTTTTT
NA	NA	TRBV7-2	TRBJ2-4	CASSTSSGVNIQYF	TGTGCCAGCAGCACCTCCTCGGGGGTTAACATTCAGTACTTC
NA	NA	TRBV7-2	TRBJ2-5	CASSLAPVYQETQYF	TGTGCCAGCAGCTTAGCCCCAGTCTACCAAGAGACCCAGTACTTC
NA	NA	TRBV7-6	TRBJ2-1	CASSLAHGTGEQFF	TGTGCCAGCAGCTTAGCTCACGGGACGGGTGAGCAGTTCTTC
NA	TRBD1	TRBV6-6	TRBJ2-6	CASSSDRGSGANVLTF	TGTGCCAGCAGTTCGGACAGGGGTTCTGGGGCCAACGTCCTGACTTTC
NA	NA	TRBV18	TRBJ2-3	CASSPFGETSTDTQYF	TGTGCCAGCTCACCCTTTGGCGAGACCTCCACAGATACGCAGTATTTT
NA	NA	TRBV18	TRBJ1-1	CASSPPSGAMNTEAFF	TGTGCCAGCTCACCACCGTCAGGGGCCATGAACACTGAAGCTTTCTTT
NA	TRBD2	TRBV5-1	TRBJ2-1	CASSLAAASGISNEQFF	TGCGCCAGCAGCTTGGCGGCGGCTAGCGGGATTTCGAATGAGCAGTTCTTC